The 9 T cell receptor beta chains in this list originate from one sample, sequenced in a study of blood T cell repertoires in COVID-19. Method: immunoSEQ multiplex PCR; TCRdb's copy keeps in-frame clones and lacks some. The repertoire holds 85,000 to 130,000 clones, with approximately 91% as singletons. The sequencing input was peripheral blood. These TCRs come from a human donor in a cohort sampled during active COVID-19.

The chain joins TRBV11-3 to TRBJ1-1; D possibly corresponds to TRBD1 (5 bases). Germline CDR1 and CDR2: SGHNT and YENEEA. The CDR3 consists of 14 residues. V lost 3 bases, J lost 4 bases, and 12 bases lay in between. The CDR3 loop reads CASSFGLGGTEAFF. CDR3 nucleotides: TGTGCCAGCAGCTTTGGGTTGGGGGGCACTGAAGCTTTCTTT.

This chain links TRBV19 with TRBJ1-2, with D perhaps matching TRBD1 (6 bases). The V and J ends lost 7 bases and 4 bases respectively, with 16 bases between them. The germline CDR1 and CDR2 sequences are LNHDA and SQIVND (reference sequence). The CDR3 runs 14 residues. Here the CDR3 DNA reads TGTGCCAGTAATGATAGGACAGCAGTCTATGGCTACACCTTC. This gives the protein CASNDRTAVYGYTF.

The rearrangement uses TRBV5-4 and TRBJ2-5; unclear D gene. With 4 bases removed from V and 5 bases from J, the gap between germline ends came to 15 bases. From germline, CDR1 is SGHNT and CDR2 YYREEE (reference sequence). The CDR3 runs to 14 residues. The CDR3 here is CASSTLSGAETQYF. CDR3 coding DNA: TGTGCCAGCAGCACCTTAAGTGGTGCGGAGACCCAGTACTTC.

This chain links TRBV27 with TRBJ2-7, with D maybe TRBD1 (5 bases). Germline values: CDR1 MNHEY, CDR2 SMNVEV (reference sequence). The V end was cut by 3 bases, the J end by 4 bases, with 13 bases between. This CDR3 is built from 14 residues. The CDR3 sequence is CASSFGHTAYEQYF. In DNA form, the CDR3 reads TGTGCCAGCAGTTTCGGACACACGGCATACGAGCAGTACTTC.

The chain employs TRBV5-4 and TRBJ1-2, with D possibly TRBD1 on 6 matching bases. Per germline, CDR1 SGHNT and CDR2 YYREEE (reference sequence). The CDR3 spans 13 residues. V dropped 4 bases and J dropped 5 bases, with 12 bases sitting between them. The CDR3, as DNA: TGTGCCAGCAGCCCGGACAGAGAGTATGGCTACACCTTC. Its translation is CASSPDREYGYTF.

V gene TRBV5-5 combines with J gene TRBJ2-3; TRBD2 might be the D (6 bases). Looked up from germline, CDR1 is SGHKS and CDR2 is YYEKEE (reference sequence). The ends were cut back, 3 bases at V and 1 base at J, with 12 bases in the middle. There are 15 residues in the CDR3. The CDR3 coding sequence is TGTGCCAGCAGCTGGGGCGGGGTTGGCACAGATACGCAGTATTTT. Translating it yields CASSWGGVGTDTQYF. Full variable domain (missing parts from reference TRBV5-5 and TRBJ2-3): DAGVTQSPTHLIKTRGQQVTLRCSPISGHKSVSWYQQVLGQGPQFIFQYYEKEERGRGNFPDRFSARQFPNYSSELNVNALLLGDSALYLCASSWGGVGTDTQYFGPGTRLTVL.

This clone was found once. The V and J genes are TRBV7-2 and TRBJ2-3; D is possibly TRBD2 (6 bases). The CDR3 runs to 14 residues. V gave up 5 bases and J gave up 6 bases, with 15 bases separating them. Germline-derived CDR1 and CDR2 are SGHTA and FQGNSA. The CDR3 here is CASSVSGTADTQYF. The CDR3, as DNA: TGTGCCAGCAGCGTCTCCGGGACTGCGGATACGCAGTATTTT.

This clone appeared a single time. The CDR3 is CASSTRQGANTEAFF. The CDR3 DNA is TGTGCCAGCAGCACCCGACAGGGGGCGAACACTGAAGCTTTCTTT. This chain links TRBV7-9 with TRBJ1-1; 10 bases are a match to TRBD1. V was pared by 5 bases and J by 1 base, with 4 bases of the junction left unmatched. Germline values: CDR1 SEHNR, CDR2 FQNEAQ (reference sequence). The CDR3 loop spans 15 amino acids.

This clone was seen once. The chain uses TRBV12-5 and TRBJ2-3; TRBD1 matches 8 bases. The CDR3 contains 14 residues. V lost 7 bases, J lost 5 bases, and 8 bases stayed unmatched. The germline V gene has CDR1 LGHNT and CDR2 FRNRAP. The CDR3 bases are TGTGCTAGTGAAGGCCAGGGGGCGAAAGATACGCAGTATTTT. Its translation: CASEGQGAKDTQYF.